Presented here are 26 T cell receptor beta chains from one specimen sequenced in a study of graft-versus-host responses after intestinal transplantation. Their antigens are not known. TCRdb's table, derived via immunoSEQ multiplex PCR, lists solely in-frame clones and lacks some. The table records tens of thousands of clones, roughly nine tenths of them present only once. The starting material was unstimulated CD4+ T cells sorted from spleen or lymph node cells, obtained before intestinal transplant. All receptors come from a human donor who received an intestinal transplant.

CDR3 sequence (DNA): TGCGCCAGCAGCCAAGGGGGGGGGCACACAGATACGCAGTATTTT. Its translation: CASSQGGGHTDTQYF. The chain has TRBV4-3 and TRBJ2-3; tentatively, D is TRBD2 (7 bases). Deletions cut 1 base from V and 2 bases from J, with 10 bases between. CDR1 and CDR2 (germline): LGHNA, YSLEER. The CDR3 loop spans 15 amino acids.

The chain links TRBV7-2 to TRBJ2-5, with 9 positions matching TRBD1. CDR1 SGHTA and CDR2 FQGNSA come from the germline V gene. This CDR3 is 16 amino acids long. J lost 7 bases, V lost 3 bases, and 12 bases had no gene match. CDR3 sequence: CASSFKRTGELRTQYF. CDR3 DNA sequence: TGTGCCAGCAGCTTTAAAAGGACAGGGGAGTTAAGGACCCAGTACTTC. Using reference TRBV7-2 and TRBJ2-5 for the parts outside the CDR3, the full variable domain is GAGVSQSPSNKVTEKGKDVELRCDPISGHTALYWYRQSLGQGLEFLIYFQGNSAPDKSGLPSDRFSAERTGGSVSTLTIQRTQQEDSAVYLCASSFKRTGELRTQYFGPGTRLLVL.

The CDR3 region is CASSLDRVGGYTF. CDR3 coding DNA: TGTGCCAGCAGCTTGGACAGGGTTGGTGGCTACACCTTC. The J gene is TRBJ1-2, the V gene TRBV5-4, with D possibly matching TRBD1 (6 bases). Germline V gene data show CDR1 as SGHNT and CDR2 as YYREEE (reference sequence). V was shortened by 0 bases and J by 7 bases, with 10 bases between the two germline ends. CDR3 size: 13 residues.

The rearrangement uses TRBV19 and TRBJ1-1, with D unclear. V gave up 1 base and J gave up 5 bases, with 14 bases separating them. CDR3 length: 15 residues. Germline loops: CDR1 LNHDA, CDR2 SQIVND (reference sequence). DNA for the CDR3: TGTGCCAGTAGTATAGGTCTGGCCGGAGGAACTGAAGCTTTCTTT. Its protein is CASSIGLAGGTEAFF.

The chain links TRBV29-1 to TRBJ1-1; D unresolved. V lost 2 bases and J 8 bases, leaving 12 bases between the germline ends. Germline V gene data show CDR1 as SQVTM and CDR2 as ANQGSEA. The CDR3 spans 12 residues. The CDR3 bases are TGCAGCGTTGAACCTACAGCCCTGGAAGCTTTCTTT. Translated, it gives CSVEPTALEAFF.

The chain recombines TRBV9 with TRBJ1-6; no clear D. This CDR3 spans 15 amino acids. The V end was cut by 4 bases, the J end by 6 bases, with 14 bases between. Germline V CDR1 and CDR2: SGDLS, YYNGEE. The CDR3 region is CASSTDPGGNSPLHF. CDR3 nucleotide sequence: TGTGCCAGCAGCACTGACCCGGGTGGTAATTCACCCCTCCACTTT.

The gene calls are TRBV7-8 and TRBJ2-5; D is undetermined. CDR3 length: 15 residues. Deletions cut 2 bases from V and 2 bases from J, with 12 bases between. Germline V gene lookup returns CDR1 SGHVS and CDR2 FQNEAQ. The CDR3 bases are TGTGCCAGCAGCTTATTACGAAAACTACAAGAGACCCAGTACTTC. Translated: CASSLLRKLQETQYF. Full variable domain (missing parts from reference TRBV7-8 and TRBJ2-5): GAGVSQSPRYKVAKRGQDVALRCDPISGHVSLFWYQQALGQGPEFLTYFQNEAQLDKSGLPSDRFFAERPEGSVSTLKIQRTQQEDSAVYLCASSLLRKLQETQYFGPGTRLLVL.

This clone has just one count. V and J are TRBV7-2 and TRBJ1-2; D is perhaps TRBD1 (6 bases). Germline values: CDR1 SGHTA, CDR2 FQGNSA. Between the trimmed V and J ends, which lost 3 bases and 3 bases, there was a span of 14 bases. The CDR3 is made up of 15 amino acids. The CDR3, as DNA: TGTGCCAGCAGCTTTAGGGGGTCTGATGACTATGGCTACACCTTC. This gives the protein CASSFRGSDDYGYTF.

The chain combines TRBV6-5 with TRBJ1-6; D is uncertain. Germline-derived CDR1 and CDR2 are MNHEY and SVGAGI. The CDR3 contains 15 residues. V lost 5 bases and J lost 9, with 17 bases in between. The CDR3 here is CASSTTFTPGSPLHF. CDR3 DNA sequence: TGTGCCAGCAGTACAACTTTCACACCGGGTTCACCCCTCCACTTT.

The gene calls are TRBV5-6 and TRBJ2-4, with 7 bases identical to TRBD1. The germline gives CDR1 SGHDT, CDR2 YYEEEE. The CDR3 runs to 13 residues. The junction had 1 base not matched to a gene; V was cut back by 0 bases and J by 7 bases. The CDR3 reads CASSLGQGNIQYF. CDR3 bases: TGTGCCAGCAGCTTGGGACAGGGCAACATTCAGTACTTC. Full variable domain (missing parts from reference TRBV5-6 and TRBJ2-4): DAGVTQSPTHLIKTRGQQVTLRCSPKSGHDTVSWYQQALGQGPQFIFQYYEEEERQRGNFPDRFSGHQFPNYSSELNVNALLLGDSALYLCASSLGQGNIQYFGAGTRLSVL.

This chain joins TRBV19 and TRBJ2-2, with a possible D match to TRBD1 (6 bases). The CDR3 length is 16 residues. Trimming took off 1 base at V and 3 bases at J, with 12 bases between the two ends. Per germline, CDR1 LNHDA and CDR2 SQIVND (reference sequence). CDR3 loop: CASSIAVTGYTGELFF. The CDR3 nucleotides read TGTGCCAGTAGTATAGCTGTGACAGGCTACACCGGGGAGCTGTTTTTT.

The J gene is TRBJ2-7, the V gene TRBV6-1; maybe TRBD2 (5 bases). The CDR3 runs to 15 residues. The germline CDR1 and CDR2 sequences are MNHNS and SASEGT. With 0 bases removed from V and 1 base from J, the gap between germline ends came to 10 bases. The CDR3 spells CASSEATGLSYEQYF. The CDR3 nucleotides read TGTGCCAGCAGTGAAGCCACGGGATTATCCTACGAGCAGTACTTC.

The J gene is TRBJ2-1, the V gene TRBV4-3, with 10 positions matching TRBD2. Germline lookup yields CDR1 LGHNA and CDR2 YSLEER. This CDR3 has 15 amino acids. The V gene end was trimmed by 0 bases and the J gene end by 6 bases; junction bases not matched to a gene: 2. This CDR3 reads CASSQEAGGPNEQFF. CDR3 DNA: TGCGCCAGCAGCCAAGAAGCGGGGGGGCCCAATGAGCAGTTCTTC.

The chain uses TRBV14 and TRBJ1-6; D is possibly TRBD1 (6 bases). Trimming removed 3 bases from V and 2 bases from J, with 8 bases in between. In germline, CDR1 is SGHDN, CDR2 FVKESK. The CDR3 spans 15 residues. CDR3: CASSQAGAYNSPLHF. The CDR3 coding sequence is TGTGCCAGCAGCCAGGCAGGGGCCTATAATTCACCCCTCCACTTT.

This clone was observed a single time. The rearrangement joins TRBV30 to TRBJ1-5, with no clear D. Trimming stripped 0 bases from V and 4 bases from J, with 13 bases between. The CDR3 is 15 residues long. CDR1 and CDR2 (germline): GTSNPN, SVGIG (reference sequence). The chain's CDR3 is CAWSVLGVSNQPQHF. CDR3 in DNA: TGTGCCTGGAGTGTACTCGGGGTCTCAAATCAGCCCCAGCATTTT. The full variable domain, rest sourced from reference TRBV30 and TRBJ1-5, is SQTIHQWPATLVQPVGSPLSLECTVEGTSNPNLYWYRQAAGRGLQLLFYSVGIGQISSEVPQNLSASRPQDRQFILSSKKLLLSDSGFYLCAWSVLGVSNQPQHFGDGTRLSIL.

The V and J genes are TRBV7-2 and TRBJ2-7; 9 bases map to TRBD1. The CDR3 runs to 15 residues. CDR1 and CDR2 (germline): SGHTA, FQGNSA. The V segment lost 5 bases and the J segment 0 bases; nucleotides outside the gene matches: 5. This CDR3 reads CASSLRTGASYEQYF. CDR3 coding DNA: TGTGCCAGCAGCCTAAGGACAGGGGCCTCCTACGAGCAGTACTTC.

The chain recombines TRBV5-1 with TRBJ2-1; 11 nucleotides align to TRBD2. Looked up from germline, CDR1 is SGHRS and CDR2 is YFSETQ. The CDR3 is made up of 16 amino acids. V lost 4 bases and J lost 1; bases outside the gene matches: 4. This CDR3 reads CASSAGTSGSYNEQFF. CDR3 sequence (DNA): TGCGCCAGCAGCGCAGGGACTAGCGGTTCCTACAATGAGCAGTTCTTC.

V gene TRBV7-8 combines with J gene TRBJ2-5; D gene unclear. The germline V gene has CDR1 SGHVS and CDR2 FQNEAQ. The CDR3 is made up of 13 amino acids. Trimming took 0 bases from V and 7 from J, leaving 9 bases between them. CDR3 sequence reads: CASSLAQWRTQYF. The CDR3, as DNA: TGTGCCAGCAGCTTAGCCCAATGGAGGACCCAGTACTTC.

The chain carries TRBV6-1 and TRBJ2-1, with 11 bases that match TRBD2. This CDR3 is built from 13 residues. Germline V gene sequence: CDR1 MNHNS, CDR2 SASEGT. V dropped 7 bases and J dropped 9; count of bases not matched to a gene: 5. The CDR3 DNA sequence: TGTGCCAGCAAGGATGGACTAGCGGGTGAGCAGTTCTTC. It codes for CASKDGLAGEQFF.

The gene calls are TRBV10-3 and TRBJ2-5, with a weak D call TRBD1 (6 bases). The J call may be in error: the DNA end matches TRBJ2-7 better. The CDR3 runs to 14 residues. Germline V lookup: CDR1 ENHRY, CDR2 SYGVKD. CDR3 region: CAISETGQAYEQYF. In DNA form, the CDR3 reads TGTGCCATCAGTGAAACGGGACAAGCCTACGAGCAGTACTTC.

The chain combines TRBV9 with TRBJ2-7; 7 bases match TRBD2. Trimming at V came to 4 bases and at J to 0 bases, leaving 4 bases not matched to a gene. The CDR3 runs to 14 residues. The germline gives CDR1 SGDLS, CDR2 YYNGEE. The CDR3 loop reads CASSIAGDSYEQYF. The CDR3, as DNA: TGTGCCAGCAGCATCGCGGGGGACTCCTACGAGCAGTACTTC.

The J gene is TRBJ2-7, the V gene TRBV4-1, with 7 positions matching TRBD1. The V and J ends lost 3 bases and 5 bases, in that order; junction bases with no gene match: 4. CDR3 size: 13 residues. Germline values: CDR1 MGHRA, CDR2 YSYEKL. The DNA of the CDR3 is TGCGCCAGCAGCCAGGCCACAGGGGACGAGCAGTACTTC. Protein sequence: CASSQATGDEQYF.

The CDR3 nucleotides are TGTGCCAGCAGCTTAATTACGACAGGGGGCGAATATAGCAATCAGCCCCAGCATTTT. Its protein product is CASSLITTGGEYSNQPQHF. The chain is built from TRBV7-9 and TRBJ1-5, with 10 bases identical to TRBD1. Looked up from germline, CDR1 is SEHNR and CDR2 is FQNEAQ (reference sequence). This CDR3 spans 19 amino acids. J lost 0 bases, V lost 2 bases, and 10 bases had no gene match. Based on the CDR3 plus reference TRBV7-9 and TRBJ1-5, the full variable domain is DTGVSQNPRHKITKRGQNVTFRCDPISEHNRLYWYRQTLGQGPEFLTYFQNEAQLEKSRLLSDRFSAERPKGSFSTLEIQRTEQGDSAMYLCASSLITTGGEYSNQPQHFGDGTRLSIL.

The CDR3 DNA sequence: TGTGCCAGCAGCTCGGACAGGACGGCCTACGAGCAGTACTTC. Translated, it gives CASSSDRTAYEQYF. The chain recombines TRBV6-5 with TRBJ2-7; 7 nucleotides line up with TRBD1. V shed 6 bases, J shed 2 bases, and the junction held 7 bases outside the gene matches. This CDR3 contains 14 residues. Germline V gives CDR1 MNHEY, CDR2 SVGAGI.

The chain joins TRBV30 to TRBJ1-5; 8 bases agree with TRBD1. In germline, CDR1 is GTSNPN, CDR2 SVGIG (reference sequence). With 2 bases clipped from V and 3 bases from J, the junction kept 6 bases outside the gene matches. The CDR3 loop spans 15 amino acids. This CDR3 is CAWSLRQGTNQPQHF. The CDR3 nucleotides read TGTGCCTGGAGTCTTCGACAGGGGACCAATCAGCCCCAGCATTTT.

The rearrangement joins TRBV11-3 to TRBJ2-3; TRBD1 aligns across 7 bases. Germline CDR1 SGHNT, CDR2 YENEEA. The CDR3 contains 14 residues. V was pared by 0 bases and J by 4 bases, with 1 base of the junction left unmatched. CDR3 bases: TGTGCCAGCAGCTTAGATCAGGGGGCAGATACGCAGTATTTT. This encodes CASSLDQGADTQYF. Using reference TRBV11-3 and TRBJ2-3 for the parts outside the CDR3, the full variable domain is EAGVVQSPRYKIIEKKQPVAFWCNPISGHNTLYWYLQNLGQGPELLIRYENEEAVDDSQLPKDRFSAERLKGVDSTLKIQPAELGDSAVYLCASSLDQGADTQYFGPGTRLTVL.